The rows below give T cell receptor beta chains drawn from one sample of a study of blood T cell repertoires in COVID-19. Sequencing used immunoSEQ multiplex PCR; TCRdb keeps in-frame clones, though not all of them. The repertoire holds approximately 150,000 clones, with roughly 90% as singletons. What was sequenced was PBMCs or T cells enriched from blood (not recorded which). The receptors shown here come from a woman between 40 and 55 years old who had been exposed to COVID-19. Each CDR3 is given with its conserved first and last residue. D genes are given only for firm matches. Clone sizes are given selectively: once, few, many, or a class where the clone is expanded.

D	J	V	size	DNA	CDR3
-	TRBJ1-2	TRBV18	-	TGTGCCAGCTCACCACCAGGGGCTGATGGCTACACCTTC	CASSPPGADGYTF
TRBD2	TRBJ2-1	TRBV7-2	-	TGTGCCAGCAGCCAAGGACTAAGCGGGAGTGCTGAGCAGTTCTTC	CASSQGLSGSAEQFF
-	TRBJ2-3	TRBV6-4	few	TGTGCCAGCAGTTTCGGTGGTGCGTCAGATACGCAGTATTTT	CASSFGGASDTQYF
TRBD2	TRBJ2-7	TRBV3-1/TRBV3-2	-	TGTGCCAGCAGCCAAGGGGGGGGACTACATTACGAGCAGTACTTC	CASSQGGGLHYEQYF
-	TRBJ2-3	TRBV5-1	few	TGCGCCAGCAGCTTGGAGGTGGGGCCGCAGTATTTT	CASSLEVGPQYF
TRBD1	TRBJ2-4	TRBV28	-	TGTGCCAGCAACACGGGGCGGACAGGGAGGAACATTCAGTACTTC	CASNTGRTGRNIQYF
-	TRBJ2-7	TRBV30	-	TGTGCCTGGAGTTCAGGTCGGACCTACGAGCAGTACTTC	CAWSSGRTYEQYF
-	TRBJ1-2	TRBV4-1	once	TGCGCCAGCAGCCAAGATACCAGGGCAACTAACTATGGCTACACCTTC	CASSQDTRATNYGYTF
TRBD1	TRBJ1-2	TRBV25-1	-	TGTGCCAGCAGTGAATTTGTGGGGACAGGGAAAGGCTACACCTTC	CASSEFVGTGKGYTF
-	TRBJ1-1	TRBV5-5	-	TGTGCCAGCAGCTCCGGGGCGGGAAACACTGAAGCTTTCTTT	CASSSGAGNTEAFF
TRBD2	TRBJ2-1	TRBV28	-	TGTGCCAGCAGTCGTAGACTAGCGGTTAAATACAATGAGCAGTTCTTC	CASSRRLAVKYNEQFF
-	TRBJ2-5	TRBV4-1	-	TGCGCCAGCAGCCTGAGAGGGCACCAGTACCAAGAGACCCAGTACTTC	CASSLRGHQYQETQYF
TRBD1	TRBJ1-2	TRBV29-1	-	TGCAGCGCCGGGACAGGGGGCAGCTATGGCTACACCTTC	CSAGTGGSYGYTF
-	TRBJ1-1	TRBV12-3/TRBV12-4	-	TGTGCCAGCAGTACAGGGATATCCACTGAAGCTTTCTTT	CASSTGISTEAFF
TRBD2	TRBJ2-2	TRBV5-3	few	TGTGCCAGAAGCTCCCGGTTACGGGCGGGAGACACCGGGGAGCTGTTTTTT	CARSSRLRAGDTGELFF
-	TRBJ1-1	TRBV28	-	TGTGCCAGCAGTTTACGACAGCCTGAAGCTTTCTTT	CASSLRQPEAFF
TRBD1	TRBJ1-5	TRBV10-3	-	TGTGCCAGCAGGGGACAGGGAGGATTGAGGCCCCAGCATTTT	CASRGQGGLRPQHF
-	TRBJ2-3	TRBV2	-	TGTGCCAGCAGTGTGCCCAGAGGGTTCGATACGCAGTATTTT	CASSVPRGFDTQYF
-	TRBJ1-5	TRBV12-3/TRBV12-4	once	TGTGCCAGCAGTTTTTCGTTTCAGCCCCAGCATTTT	CASSFSFQPQHF
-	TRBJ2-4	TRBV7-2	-	TGTGCCAGCAGCTTACATGGACAGTCCCTCACCGGAAACATTCAGTACTTC	CASSLHGQSLTGNIQYF
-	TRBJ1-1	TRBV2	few	TGTGCCAGCGGCGACAGCTCCACTGAAGCTTTCTTT	CASGDSSTEAFF
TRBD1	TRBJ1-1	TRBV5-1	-	TGCGCCAGCAGCGACGCAACAGGGGGCCTTACTGAAGCTTTCTTT	CASSDATGGLTEAFF
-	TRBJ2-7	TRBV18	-	TGTGCCAGCTCACCTCAGGGGTACTCCTACGAGCAGTACTTC	CASSPQGYSYEQYF
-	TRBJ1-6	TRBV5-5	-	TGTGCCAGCAGCTTAAAGGACAGATCCTCCCTCCACTTT	CASSLKDRSSLHF
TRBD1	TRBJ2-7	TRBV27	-	TGTGCCAGCAGTGCCCCGGGACAGGGGAACGAGCAGTACTTC	CASSAPGQGNEQYF
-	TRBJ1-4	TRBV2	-	TGTGCCAGCAGTGGTGGTGCTATTAATGAAAAACTGTTTTTT	CASSGGAINEKLFF
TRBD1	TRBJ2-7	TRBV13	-	TGTGCCAGCAGCTTAGGGACAGGGGGCTACGAGCAGTACTTC	CASSLGTGGYEQYF
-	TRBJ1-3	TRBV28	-	TGTGCCAGCAGGAAGACAGGTACTATATGGAACACCATATATTTT	CASRKTGTIWNTIYF
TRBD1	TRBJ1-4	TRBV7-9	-	TGTGCCAGCAGCTCACAGGGGAATGAAAAACTGTTTTTT	CASSSQGNEKLFF
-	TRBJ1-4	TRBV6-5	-	TGTGCCAGCAGTAGTAATGGCAGGGATGGAAAACTGTTTTTT	CASSSNGRDGKLFF
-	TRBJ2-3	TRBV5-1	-	TGCGCCAGCAGCTTGATGGGCCTAGGAGGGATAGATACGCAGTATTTT	CASSLMGLGGIDTQYF
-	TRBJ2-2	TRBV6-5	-	TGTGCCAGCAGTTACGCGGTGACCGGGGAGCTGTTTTTT	CASSYAVTGELFF
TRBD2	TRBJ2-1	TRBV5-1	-	TGCGCCAGCAGCTTGGTACTAGCGGGAGGAAAGGGCAATGAGCAGTTCTTC	CASSLVLAGGKGNEQFF
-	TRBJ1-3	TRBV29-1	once	TGCAGCGTTGACCCGGCGGGTGGAAACACCATATATTTT	CSVDPAGGNTIYF
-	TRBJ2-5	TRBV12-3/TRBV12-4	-	TGTGCCAGCAGGCCGGGAGCGAAAGGGACCCAGTACTTC	CASRPGAKGTQYF
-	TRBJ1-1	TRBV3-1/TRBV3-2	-	TGTGCCAGCAGCCAAGACCCAGGCTCGGCTTTCTTT	CASSQDPGSAFF
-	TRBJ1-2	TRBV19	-	TGTGCCACATGGGCATACTATGGCTACACCTTC	CATWAYYGYTF
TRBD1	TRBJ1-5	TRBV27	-	TGTGCCAGCAGTTCGACAGCCGGGACAGGCGATCAGCCCCAGCATTTT	CASSSTAGTGDQPQHF
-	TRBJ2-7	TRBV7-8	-	TGTGCCAGCACCCCTACGGGTGGCGAGCAGTACTTC	CASTPTGGEQYF
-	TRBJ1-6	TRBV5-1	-	TGCGCCAGCAGCTCGGGGTCCCTGGACGACCTCCACTTT	CASSSGSLDDLHF
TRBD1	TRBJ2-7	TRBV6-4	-	TGTGCCAGCAGTGACTCATTAACAGGGGCCTACGAGCAGTACTTC	CASSDSLTGAYEQYF
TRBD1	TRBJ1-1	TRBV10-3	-	TGTGCCATCACCGACAGGGGAGACACTGAAGCTTTCTTT	CAITDRGDTEAFF
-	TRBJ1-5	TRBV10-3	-	TGTGCAGATGAGCAGGTGCAGGGGTACACCGACCGACAGCCCCAGCATTTT	CADEQVQGYTDRQPQHF
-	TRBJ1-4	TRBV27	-	TGTGCCAGCAGTCTCAATCGGGGAAATGAAAAACTGTTTTTT	CASSLNRGNEKLFF
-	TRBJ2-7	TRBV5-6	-	TGTGCCAGCAACGGACAGACCTACGAGCAGTACTTC	CASNGQTYEQYF
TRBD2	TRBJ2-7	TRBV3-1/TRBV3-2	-	TGTGCCAGCAGCCACCTTTATAGCGGGAGGGCCTACGAGCAGTACTTC	CASSHLYSGRAYEQYF
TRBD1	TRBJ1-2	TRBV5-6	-	TGTGCCAGCAGCTTTGGTGTGACAGGGGGTGGCTACACCTTC	CASSFGVTGGGYTF
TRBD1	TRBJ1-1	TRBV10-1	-	TGCGCCAGCAGTCCCGGGACAGGGTTCACTGAAGCTTTCTTT	CASSPGTGFTEAFF
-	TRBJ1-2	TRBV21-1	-	TGTGCCAGCAGCATTCGGGACACAGCTAACTATGGCTACACCTTC	CASSIRDTANYGYTF
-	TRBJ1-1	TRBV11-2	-	TGTGCCAGCAGCCCCGGGAATGGGTTCGGGACTGAAGCTTTCTTT	CASSPGNGFGTEAFF
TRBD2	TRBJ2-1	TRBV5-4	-	TGTGCCAGCAGTCCCCTCGGGGGGAGCGGGGCATCCTACAATGAGCAGTTCTTC	CASSPLGGSGASYNEQFF
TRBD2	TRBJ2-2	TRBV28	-	TGTGCCAGCAGTTCTATCCTCCTAGCGGAGAACACCGGGGAGCTGTTTTTT	CASSSILLAENTGELFF
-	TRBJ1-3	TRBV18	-	TGTGCCAGCTCACCACCTAGGGGGAACTCTGGAAACACCATATATTTT	CASSPPRGNSGNTIYF
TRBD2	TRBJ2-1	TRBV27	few	TGTGCCAGCAGGAGCGGGGGGGCCGGGGGTGAGCAGTTCTTC	CASRSGGAGGEQFF
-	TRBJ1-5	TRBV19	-	TGTGCCAGCGACAGTAATAGCAATCAGCCCCAGCATTTT	CASDSNSNQPQHF
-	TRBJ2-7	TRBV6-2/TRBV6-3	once	TGTGCCAGCAGTCAGACTGACGAGCAGTACTTC	CASSQTDEQYF
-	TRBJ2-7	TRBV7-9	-	TGTGCCAGCGCAGGCCGCTCCTACGAGCAGTACTTC	CASAGRSYEQYF
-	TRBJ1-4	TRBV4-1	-	TGCGCCAGCAGCCAACCAGGGGCGAAGGACGCAACTAATGAAAAACTGTTTTTT	CASSQPGAKDATNEKLFF
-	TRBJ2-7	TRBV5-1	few	TGCGCCAGCACCCGCCAGGGCTCCTACGAGCAGTACTTC	CASTRQGSYEQYF